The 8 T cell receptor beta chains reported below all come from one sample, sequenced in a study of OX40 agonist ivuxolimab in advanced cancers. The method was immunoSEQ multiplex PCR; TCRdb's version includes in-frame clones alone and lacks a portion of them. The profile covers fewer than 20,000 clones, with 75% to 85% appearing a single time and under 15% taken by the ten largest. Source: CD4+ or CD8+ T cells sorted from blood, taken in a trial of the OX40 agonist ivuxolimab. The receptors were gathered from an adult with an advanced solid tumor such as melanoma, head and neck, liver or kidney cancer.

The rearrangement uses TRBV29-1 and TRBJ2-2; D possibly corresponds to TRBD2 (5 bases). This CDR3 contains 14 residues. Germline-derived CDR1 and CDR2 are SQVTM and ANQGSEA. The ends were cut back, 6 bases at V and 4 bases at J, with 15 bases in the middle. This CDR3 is CSVGAFRGTGELFF. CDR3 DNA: TGCAGCGTAGGAGCTTTTCGGGGCACCGGGGAGCTGTTTTTT.

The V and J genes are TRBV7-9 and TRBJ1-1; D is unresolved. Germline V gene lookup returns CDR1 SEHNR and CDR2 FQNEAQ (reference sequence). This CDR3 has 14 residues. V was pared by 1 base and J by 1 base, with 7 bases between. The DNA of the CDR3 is TGTGCCAGCAGCTTAGAGGCGTCGAACACTGAAGCTTTCTTT. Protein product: CASSLEASNTEAFF.

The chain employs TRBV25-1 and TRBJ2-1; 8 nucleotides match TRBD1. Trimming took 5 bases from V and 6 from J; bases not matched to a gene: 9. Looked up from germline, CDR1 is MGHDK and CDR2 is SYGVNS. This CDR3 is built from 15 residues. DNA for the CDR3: TGTGCCAGCAGTTTCCAGGGGGCTCGGAGCAATGAGCAGTTCTTC. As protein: CASSFQGARSNEQFF.

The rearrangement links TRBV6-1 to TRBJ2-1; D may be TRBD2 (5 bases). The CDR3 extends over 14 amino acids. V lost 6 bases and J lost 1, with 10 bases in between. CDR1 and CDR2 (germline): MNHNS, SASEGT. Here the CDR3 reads CASRERESYNEQFF. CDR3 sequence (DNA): TGTGCCAGCAGGGAAAGGGAGTCCTACAATGAGCAGTTCTTC.

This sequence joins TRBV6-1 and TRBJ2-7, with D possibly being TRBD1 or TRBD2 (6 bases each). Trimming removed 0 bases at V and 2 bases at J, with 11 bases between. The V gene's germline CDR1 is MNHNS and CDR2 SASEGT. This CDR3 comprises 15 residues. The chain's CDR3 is CASSEAEGHPYEQYF. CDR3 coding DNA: TGTGCCAGCAGTGAAGCGGAGGGACACCCCTACGAGCAGTACTTC.

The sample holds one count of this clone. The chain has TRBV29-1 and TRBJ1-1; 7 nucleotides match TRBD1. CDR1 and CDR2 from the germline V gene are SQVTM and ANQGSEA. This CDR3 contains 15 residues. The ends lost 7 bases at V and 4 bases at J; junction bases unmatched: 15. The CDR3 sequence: CSARPAGGAGTEAFF. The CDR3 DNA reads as TGCAGCGCCCGTCCCGCAGGGGGGGCGGGCACTGAAGCTTTCTTT.

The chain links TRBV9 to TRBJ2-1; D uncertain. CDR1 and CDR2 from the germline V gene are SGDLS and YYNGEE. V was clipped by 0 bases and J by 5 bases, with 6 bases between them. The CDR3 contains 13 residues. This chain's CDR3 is CASSVGSNNEQFF. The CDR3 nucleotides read TGTGCCAGCAGCGTAGGTTCCAACAATGAGCAGTTCTTC.

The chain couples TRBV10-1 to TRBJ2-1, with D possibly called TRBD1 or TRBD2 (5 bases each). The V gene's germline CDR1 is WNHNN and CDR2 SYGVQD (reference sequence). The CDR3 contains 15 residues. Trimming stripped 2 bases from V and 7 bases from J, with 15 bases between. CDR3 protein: CASSEVGESNNEQFF. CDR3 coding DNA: TGCGCCAGCAGTGAGGTGGGGGAGAGTAATAATGAGCAGTTCTTC.